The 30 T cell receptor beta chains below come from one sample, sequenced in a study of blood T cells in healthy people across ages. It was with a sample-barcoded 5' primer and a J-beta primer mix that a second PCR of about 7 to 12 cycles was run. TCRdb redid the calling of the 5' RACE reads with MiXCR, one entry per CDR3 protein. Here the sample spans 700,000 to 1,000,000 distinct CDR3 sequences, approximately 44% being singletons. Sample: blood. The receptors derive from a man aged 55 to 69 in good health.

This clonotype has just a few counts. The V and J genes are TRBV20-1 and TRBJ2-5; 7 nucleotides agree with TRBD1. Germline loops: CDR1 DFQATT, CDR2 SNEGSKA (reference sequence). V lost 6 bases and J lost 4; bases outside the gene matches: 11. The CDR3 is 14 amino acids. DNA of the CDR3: TGCAGTGCAACAAGGACGACAGGGTCAGAGACCCAGTACTTC. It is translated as CSATRTTGSETQYF.

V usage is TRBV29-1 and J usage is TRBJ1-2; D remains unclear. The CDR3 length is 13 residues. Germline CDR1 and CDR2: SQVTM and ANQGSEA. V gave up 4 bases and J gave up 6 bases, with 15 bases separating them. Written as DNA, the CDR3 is TGCAGCGTTGGTCCGAGGGTGGGGAATGGCTACACCTTC. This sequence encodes CSVGPRVGNGYTF.

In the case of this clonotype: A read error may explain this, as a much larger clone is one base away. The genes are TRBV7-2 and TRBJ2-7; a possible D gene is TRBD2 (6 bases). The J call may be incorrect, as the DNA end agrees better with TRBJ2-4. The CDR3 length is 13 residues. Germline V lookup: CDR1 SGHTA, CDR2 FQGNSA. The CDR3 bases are TGTGCCAGCAGCTTAGCGGAGGGAGACATTCAGTACTTC. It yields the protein CASSLAEGDIQYF.

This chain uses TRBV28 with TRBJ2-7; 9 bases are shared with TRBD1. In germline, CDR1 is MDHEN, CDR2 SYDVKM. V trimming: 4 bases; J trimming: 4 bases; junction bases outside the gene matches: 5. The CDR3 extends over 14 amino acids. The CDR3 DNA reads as TGTGCCAGCAGTTCGGAGGACAGGGGTTACGAGCAGTACTTC. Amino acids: CASSSEDRGYEQYF.

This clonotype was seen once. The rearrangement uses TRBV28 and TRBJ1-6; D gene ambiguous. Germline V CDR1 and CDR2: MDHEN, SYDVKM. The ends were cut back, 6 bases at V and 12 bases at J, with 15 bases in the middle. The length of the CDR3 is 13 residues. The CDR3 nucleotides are TGTGCCAGCAGGCCGCTAGGATCGGGACCCCTCCACTTT. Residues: CASRPLGSGPLHF.

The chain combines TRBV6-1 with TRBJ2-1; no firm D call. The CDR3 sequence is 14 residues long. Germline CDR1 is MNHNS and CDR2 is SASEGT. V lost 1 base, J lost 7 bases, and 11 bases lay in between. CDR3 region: CASSEGGTRNEQFF. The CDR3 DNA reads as TGTGCCAGCAGTGAAGGAGGCACAAGGAATGAGCAGTTCTTC.

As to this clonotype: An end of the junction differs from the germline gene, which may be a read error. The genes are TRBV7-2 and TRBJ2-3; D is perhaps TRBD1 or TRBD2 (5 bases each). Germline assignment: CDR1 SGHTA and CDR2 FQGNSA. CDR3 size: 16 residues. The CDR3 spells CASSLATQGAKGTQYF. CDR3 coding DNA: TGTGCCAGCAGCCTAGCTACTCAAGGGGCAAAGGGTACGCAGTATTTT.

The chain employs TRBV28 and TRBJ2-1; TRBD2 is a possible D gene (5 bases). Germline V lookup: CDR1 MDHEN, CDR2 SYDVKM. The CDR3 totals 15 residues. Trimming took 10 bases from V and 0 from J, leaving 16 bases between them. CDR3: CATQRGLSSYNEQFF. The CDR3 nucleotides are TGTGCCACCCAACGGGGTCTAAGCTCCTACAATGAGCAGTTCTTC.

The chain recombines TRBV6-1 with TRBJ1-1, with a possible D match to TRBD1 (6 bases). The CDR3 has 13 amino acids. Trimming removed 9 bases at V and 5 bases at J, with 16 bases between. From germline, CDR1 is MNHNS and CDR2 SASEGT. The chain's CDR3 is CASGGLGATEAFF. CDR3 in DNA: TGTGCCAGTGGAGGGTTGGGGGCGACTGAAGCTTTCTTT.

The CDR3 sequence: CASSQLGGSSSYEQYF. The CDR3 bases are TGTGCCAGCAGCCAACTTGGGGGCTCCAGCTCCTACGAGCAGTACTTC. The chain combines TRBV7-2 with TRBJ2-7, with TRBD1 as a possible D gene (6 bases). The CDR3 is 16 residues long. V was cut by 5 bases and J by 0 bases, with 17 bases left in between. Germline lookup yields CDR1 SGHTA and CDR2 FQGNSA.

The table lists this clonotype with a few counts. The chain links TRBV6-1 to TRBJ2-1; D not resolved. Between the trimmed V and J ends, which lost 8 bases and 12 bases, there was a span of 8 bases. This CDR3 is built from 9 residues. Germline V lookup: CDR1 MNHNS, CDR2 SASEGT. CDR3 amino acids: CASGMGQFF. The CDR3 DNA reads TGTGCCAGCGGTATGGGGCAGTTCTTC.

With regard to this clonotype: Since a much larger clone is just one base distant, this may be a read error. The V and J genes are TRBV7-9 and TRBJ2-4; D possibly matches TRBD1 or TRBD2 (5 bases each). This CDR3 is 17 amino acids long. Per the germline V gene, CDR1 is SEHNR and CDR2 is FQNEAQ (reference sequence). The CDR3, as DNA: TGTGCCAGCAGCACGCCGGGGCCTAGGTCTGCCAAAAACACTCAGTACTTC. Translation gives CASSTPGPRSAKNTQYF.

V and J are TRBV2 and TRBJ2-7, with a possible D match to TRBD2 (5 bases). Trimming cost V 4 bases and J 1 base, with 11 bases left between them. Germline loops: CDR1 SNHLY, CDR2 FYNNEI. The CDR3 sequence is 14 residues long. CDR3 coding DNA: TGTGCCAGCAGTGTAGGGAGATTGTCCTACGAGCAGTACTTC. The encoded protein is CASSVGRLSYEQYF. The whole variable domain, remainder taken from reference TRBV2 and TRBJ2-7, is EPEVTQTPSHQVTQMGQEVILRCVPISNHLYFYWYRQILGQKVEFLVSFYNNEISEKSEIFDDQFSVERPDGSNFTLKIRSTKLEDSAMYFCASSVGRLSYEQYFGPGTRLTVT.

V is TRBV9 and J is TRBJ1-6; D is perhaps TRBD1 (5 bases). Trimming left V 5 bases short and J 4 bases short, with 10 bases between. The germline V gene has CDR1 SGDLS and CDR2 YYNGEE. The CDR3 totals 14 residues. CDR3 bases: TGTGCCAGCAGTAAGGGACCGTATAATTCACCCCTCCACTTT. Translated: CASSKGPYNSPLHF.

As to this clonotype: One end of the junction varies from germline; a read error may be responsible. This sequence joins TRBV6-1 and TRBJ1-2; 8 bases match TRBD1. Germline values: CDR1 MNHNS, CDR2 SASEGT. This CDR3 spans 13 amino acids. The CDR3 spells CAGRLTGDYGYTF. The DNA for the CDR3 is TGTGCCGGCAGGCTGACAGGGGACTATGGCTACACCTTC.

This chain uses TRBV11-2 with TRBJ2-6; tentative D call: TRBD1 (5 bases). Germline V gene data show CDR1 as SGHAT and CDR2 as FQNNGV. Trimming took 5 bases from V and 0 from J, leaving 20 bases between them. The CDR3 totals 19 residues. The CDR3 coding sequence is TGTGCCAGCAGCCCCCGGGTGCTAACAGGAGTCTCTGGGGCCAACGTCCTGACTTTC. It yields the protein CASSPRVLTGVSGANVLTF.

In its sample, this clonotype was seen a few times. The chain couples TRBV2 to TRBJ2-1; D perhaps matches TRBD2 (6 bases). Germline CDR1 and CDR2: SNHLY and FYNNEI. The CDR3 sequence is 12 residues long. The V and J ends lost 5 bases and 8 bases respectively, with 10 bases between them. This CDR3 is CASSRTGDEQFF. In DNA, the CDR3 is TGTGCCAGCAGTCGGACGGGGGATGAGCAGTTCTTC.

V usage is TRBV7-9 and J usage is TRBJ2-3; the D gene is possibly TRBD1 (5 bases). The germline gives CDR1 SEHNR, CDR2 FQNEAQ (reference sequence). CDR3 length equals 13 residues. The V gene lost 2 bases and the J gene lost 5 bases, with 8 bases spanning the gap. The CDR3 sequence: CASSLNDRDTQYF. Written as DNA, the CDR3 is TGTGCCAGCAGCTTAAATGACAGAGATACGCAGTATTTT.

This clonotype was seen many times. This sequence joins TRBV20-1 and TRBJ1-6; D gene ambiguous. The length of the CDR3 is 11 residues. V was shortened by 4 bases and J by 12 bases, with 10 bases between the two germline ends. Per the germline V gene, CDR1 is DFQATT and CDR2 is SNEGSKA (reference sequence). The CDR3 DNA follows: TGCAGTGCTAAGAGCGGGCTACCCCTCCACTTT. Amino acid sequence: CSAKSGLPLHF.

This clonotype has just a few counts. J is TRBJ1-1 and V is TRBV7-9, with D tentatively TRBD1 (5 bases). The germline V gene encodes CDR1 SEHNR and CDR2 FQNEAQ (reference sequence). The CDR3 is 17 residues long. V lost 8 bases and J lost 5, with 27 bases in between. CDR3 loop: CASFISTPGPGGTEAFF. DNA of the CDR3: TGTGCCAGCTTCATTAGTACACCCGGTCCGGGGGGGACTGAAGCTTTCTTT.

CDR3 sequence: CASSSGQGIAYNEQFF. CDR3 nucleotide sequence: TGTGCCAGCAGCTCGGGACAGGGGATCGCCTACAATGAGCAGTTCTTC. The chain combines TRBV7-6 with TRBJ2-1; TRBD1 matches 10 bases. This CDR3 has 16 amino acids. With 4 bases clipped from V and 2 bases from J, the junction kept 5 bases outside the gene matches. Looked up from germline, CDR1 is SGHVS and CDR2 is FNYEAQ.

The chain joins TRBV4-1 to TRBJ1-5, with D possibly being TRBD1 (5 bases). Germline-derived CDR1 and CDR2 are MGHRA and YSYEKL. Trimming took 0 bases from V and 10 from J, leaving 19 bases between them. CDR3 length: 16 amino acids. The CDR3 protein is CASSQEGAARSGPQHF. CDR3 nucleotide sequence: TGCGCCAGCAGCCAAGAAGGGGCGGCGCGTTCAGGTCCCCAGCATTTT.

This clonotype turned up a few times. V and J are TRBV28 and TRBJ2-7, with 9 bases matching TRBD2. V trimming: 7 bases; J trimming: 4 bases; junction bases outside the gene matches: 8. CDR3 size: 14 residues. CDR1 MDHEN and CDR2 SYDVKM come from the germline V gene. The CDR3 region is CASKGAGGDYEQYF. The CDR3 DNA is TGTGCCAGCAAGGGGGCGGGGGGGGATTACGAGCAGTACTTC. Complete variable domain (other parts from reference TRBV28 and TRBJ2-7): DVKVTQSSRYLVKRTGEKVFLECVQDMDHENMFWYRQDPGLGLRLIYFSYDVKMKEKGDIPEGYSVSREKKERFSLILESASTNQTSMYLCASKGAGGDYEQYFGPGTRLTVT.

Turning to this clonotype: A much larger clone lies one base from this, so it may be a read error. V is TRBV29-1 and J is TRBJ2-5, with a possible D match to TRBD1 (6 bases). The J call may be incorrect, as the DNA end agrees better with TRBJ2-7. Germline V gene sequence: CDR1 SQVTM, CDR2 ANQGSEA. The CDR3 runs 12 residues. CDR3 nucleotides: TGCAGCGTCGCTACAGGGCACAGCGAGCAGTACTTC. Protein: CSVATGHSEQYF.

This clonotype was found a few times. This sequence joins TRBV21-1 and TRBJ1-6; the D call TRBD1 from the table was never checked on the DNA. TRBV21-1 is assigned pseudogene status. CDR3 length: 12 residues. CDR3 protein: CASNFRDSPLHF. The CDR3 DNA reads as TGTGCCAGCAACTTCAGGGATTCACCCCTCCACTTT.

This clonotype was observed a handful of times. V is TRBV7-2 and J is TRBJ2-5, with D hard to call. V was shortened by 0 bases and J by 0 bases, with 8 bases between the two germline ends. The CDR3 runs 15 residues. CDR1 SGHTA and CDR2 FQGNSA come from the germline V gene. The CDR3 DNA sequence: TGTGCCAGCAGCTTAGCGGGGTATAACCAAGAGACCCAGTACTTC. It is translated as CASSLAGYNQETQYF.

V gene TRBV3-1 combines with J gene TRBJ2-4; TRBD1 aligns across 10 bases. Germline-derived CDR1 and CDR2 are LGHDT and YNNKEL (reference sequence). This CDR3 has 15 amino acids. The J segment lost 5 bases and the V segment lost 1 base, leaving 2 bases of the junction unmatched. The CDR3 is CASSQGGTGENIQYF. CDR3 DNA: TGTGCCAGCAGCCAAGGGGGGACAGGGGAAAACATTCAGTACTTC. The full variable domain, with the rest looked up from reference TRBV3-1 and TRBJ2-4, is DTAVSQTPKYLVTQMGNDKSIKCEQNLGHDTMYWYKQDSKKFLKIMFSYNNKELIINETVPNRFSPKSPDKAHLNLHINSLELGDSAVYFCASSQGGTGENIQYFGAGTRLSVL.

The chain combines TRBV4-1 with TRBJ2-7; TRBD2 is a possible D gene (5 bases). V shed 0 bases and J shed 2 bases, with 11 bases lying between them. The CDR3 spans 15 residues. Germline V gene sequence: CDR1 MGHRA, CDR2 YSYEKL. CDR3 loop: CASSQDMIGTYEQYF. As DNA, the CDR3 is TGCGCCAGCAGCCAAGATATGATCGGGACCTACGAGCAGTACTTC.

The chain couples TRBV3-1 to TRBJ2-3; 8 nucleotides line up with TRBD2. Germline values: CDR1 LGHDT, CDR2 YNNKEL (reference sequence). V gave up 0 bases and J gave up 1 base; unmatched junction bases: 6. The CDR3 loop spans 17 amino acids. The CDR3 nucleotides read TGTGCCAGCAGCCAAGATGGACTAGCTATTCGCACAGATACGCAGTATTTT. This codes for CASSQDGLAIRTDTQYF.

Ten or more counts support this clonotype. CDR3 residues: CSVEGTARRTEAFF. Written as DNA, the CDR3 is TGCAGCGTTGAAGGGACAGCACGGCGCACTGAAGCTTTCTTT. The V and J genes are TRBV29-1 and TRBJ1-1; TRBD1 is a possible D gene (6 bases). V lost 1 base and J 4 bases, leaving 13 bases between the germline ends. The CDR3 is made up of 14 amino acids. In germline, CDR1 is SQVTM, CDR2 ANQGSEA.